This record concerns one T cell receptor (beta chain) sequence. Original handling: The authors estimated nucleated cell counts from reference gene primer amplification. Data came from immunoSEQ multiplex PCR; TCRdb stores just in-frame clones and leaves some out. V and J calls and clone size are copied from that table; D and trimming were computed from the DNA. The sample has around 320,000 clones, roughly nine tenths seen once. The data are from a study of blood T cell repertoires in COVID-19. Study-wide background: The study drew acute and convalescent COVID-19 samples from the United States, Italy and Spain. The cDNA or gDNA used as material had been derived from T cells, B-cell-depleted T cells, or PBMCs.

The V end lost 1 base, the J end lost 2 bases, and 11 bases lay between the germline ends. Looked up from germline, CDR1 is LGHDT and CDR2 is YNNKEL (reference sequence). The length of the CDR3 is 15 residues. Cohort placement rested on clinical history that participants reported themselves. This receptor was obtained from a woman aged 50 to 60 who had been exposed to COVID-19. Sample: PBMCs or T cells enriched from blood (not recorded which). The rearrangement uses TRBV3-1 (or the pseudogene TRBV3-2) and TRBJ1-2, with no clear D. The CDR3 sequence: CASSQGGLVNYGYTF. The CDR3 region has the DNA TGTGCCAGCAGCCAAGGTGGACTAGTCAACTATGGCTACACCTTC.